The clone carrying this T cell receptor beta chain was picked up a small number of times. Its specificity is not known. Each CDR3 protein gets one entry after TCRdb re-called the reads with MiXCR. The sample holds roughly 630,000 distinct CDR3 sequences, 20% to 25% seen once. This record comes from a study of T cell repertoires in cytomegalovirus infection. Study information: From public TCR beta signatures came an indication of both CMV infection and matching HLA type. Overall study results and limits: Of the TCR beta families, the public ones yielded a cumulative frequency that identified carriers of CMV plus the relevant HLA.

Germline lookup yields CDR1 MDHEN and CDR2 SYDVKM. V lost 2 bases, J lost 1 base, and 6 bases stayed unmatched. The CDR3 consists of 16 residues. This sequence originates from a human donor in good health (CMV status not recorded). Some clones in this sample may be carry-over from other donors' samples. The sequenced sample was CD8+ T cells from PBMCs. The chain uses TRBV28 and TRBJ2-5; 8 nucleotides agree with TRBD1. The CDR3 sequence: CASSLRARGPQETQYF. The CDR3 DNA reads as TGTGCCAGCAGTTTACGGGCCAGGGGGCCCCAAGAGACCCAGTACTTC. Variable domain in full (rest from reference TRBV28 and TRBJ2-5): DVKVTQSSRYLVKRTGEKVFLECVQDMDHENMFWYRQDPGLGLRLIYFSYDVKMKEKGDIPEGYSVSREKKERFSLILESASTNQTSMYLCASSLRARGPQETQYFGPGTRLLVL.